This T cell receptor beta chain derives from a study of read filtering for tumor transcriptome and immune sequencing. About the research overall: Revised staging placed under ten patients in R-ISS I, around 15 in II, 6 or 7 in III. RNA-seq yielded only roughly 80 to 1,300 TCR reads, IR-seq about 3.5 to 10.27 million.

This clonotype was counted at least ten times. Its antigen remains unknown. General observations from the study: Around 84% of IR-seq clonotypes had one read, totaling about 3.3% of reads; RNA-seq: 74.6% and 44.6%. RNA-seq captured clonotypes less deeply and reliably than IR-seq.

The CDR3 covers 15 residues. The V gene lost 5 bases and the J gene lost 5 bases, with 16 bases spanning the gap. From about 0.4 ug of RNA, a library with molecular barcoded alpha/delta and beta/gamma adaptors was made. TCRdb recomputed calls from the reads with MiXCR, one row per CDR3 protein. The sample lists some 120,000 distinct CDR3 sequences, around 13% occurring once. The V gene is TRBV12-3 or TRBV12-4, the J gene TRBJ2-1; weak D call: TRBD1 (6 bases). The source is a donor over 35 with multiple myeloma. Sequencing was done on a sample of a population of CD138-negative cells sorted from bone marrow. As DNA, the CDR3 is TGTGCCAGCAGTAGTATCTCAGGGGCGGACAATGAGCAGTTCTTC. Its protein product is CASSSISGADNEQFF.